This T cell receptor (beta chain) was observed in a study of blood T cell repertoires in COVID-19. Study information: Acute-phase and convalescent COVID-19 samples originated in the United States, Italy and Spain. T cells, B-cell-depleted T cells, or PBMCs provided the cDNA or gDNA that served as material.

Looked up from germline, CDR1 is SQVTM and CDR2 is ANQGSEA. V was trimmed by 7 bases and J by 7 bases, leaving 14 bases between them. The CDR3 spans 12 residues. In the authors' methods: Estimated nucleated cell counts came from reference gene primer amplification. Assay used: immunoSEQ multiplex PCR; TCRdb lists only in-frame clones, some missing. That table supplies the V and J calls and clone size; D and trimming were determined from the DNA. Of roughly 230,000 clones listed, 70% to 90% are singletons. The sequencing input was peripheral blood. The origin of this receptor is a man aged 45 to 65 with acute or convalescent COVID-19. The chain links TRBV29-1 to TRBJ1-5, with D unclear. The CDR3 reads CSAYSAGQPQHF. CDR3 nucleotide sequence: TGCAGCGCCTACTCCGCGGGGCAGCCCCAGCATTTT.